This T cell receptor beta chain appears in the sequencing data of a study of blood T cell repertoires in COVID-19. V lost 6 bases to trimming and J lost 8 bases, with 11 bases between them. The CDR3 spans 11 residues. CDR1 is SQVTM and CDR2 is ANQGSEA in the germline V gene. Measured with immunoSEQ multiplex PCR; TCRdb has only the in-frame clones, and not every one. The repertoire consists of 150,000 to 200,000 clones, with about 86% occurring once and the leading ten covering almost 1%. This TCR was recovered from a man between 18 and 29 years old with acute or convalescent COVID-19. Specimen: peripheral blood. The J gene is TRBJ2-1, the V gene TRBV29-1; D is possibly TRBD2 (6 bases). For the CDR3, the DNA is TGCAGCGTATGGGGGGTACATGAGCAGTTCTTC. Translating it yields CSVWGVHEQFF.